This T cell receptor (beta chain) was observed in a study of cytotoxic CD8 clonotypes in ibrutinib-treated CLL. The repertoire was sequenced with immunoSEQ multiplex PCR; TCRdb's copy has only in-frame clones and lacks some. Of 50,000 or so clones listed, 57% were seen once; the top ten hold about 27%. The CDR3 loop spans 11 amino acids. CDR1 MNHEY and CDR2 SMNVEV come from the germline V gene (reference sequence). V lost 7 bases, J lost 4 bases, and 7 bases lay in between. The sequencing used PBMCs, collected after 24 months of ibrutinib treatment. This chain uses TRBV27 with TRBJ1-1; D may be TRBD1 (5 bases). The TCR comes from a human donor with chronic lymphocytic leukemia. The CDR3 coding sequence is TGTGCCAGCACAAGGGGCACTGAAGCTTTCTTT. Translation gives CASTRGTEAFF.